This T cell receptor beta chain was captured by sequencing in a study of cytomegalovirus exposure and HLA in healthy donors. Comment on this clone: Its antigen is not known.

Trimming left V 3 bases short and J 4 bases short, with 25 bases between. Per germline, CDR1 SGHRS and CDR2 YFSETQ. The CDR3 is made up of 18 amino acids. The study's findings and limits: The study listed some 160 cytomegalovirus-associated TCR beta chains.

The PCR used 60 Vbeta and 13 Jbeta primers. Here immunoSEQ multiplex PCR was the method, and the copy in TCRdb shows in-frame clones only, minus some. The repertoire includes about 150,000 clones, 72% of them detected once, and 2% to 2.5% sits in the top ten. Sequencing used PBMCs. The chain carries TRBV5-1 and TRBJ1-1; a weak D match, TRBD1 (6 bases). The clonotype originates from a middle-aged man in good health and CMV-seronegative. CDR3 sequence (DNA): TGCGCCAGCAGCTCGGGAACGGCCAGGGGATTAGTTGGCACTGAAGCTTTCTTT. Amino acid sequence: CASSSGTARGLVGTEAFF.